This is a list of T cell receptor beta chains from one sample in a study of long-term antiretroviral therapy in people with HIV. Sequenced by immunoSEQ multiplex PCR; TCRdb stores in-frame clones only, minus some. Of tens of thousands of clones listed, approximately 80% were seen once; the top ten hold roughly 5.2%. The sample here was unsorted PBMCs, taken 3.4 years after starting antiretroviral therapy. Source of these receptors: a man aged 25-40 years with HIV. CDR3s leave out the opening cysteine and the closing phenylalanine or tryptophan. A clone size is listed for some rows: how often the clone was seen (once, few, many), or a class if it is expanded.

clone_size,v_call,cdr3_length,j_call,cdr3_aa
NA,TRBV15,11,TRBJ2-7,ATSGGTLSEQY
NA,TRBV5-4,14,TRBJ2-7,ASSLDPSPSGSEQY
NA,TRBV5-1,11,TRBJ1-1,ASSLETQYPAF
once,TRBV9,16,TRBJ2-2,ASSTPLSGKTNTGELF
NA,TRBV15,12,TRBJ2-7,ATSREGGTYEQY
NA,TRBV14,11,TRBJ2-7,ASSRGLGREQY
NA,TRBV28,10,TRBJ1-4,ASSLFHEKLF
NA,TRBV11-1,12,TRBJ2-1,ASSLGGRANEQF
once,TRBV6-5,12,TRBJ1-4,ASSSNGYNEKLF
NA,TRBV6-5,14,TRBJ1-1,ASSYLRAGATPEAF
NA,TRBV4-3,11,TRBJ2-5,ASSQDRVETQY
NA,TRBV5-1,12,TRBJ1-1,ASSFGREGTEAF
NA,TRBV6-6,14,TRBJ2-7,ASSYQYRAMGNEQY
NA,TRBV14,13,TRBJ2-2,ASSLQAGPTGELF
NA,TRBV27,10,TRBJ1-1,ASSQGATEAF
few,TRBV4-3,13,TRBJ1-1,ASSQVAVGALGAF